What follows are 28 T cell receptor beta chains derived from one specimen sequenced in a study of CD8 T cells in ankylosing spondylitis. What these receptors recognize is not known. Study-wide findings and caveats: A motif in TCR beta, a set of several highly homologous variants, appeared characteristic of ankylosing spondylitis blood.

TCRdb reprocessed the 5' RACE reads via MiXCR and lists one record per CDR3 protein. The table has hundreds of thousands of distinct CDR3 sequences, approximately 10% seen once. The sample comprised blood, either unsorted or a sorted T cell fraction (not recorded which). The receptors were gathered from a male donor with ankylosing spondylitis.

In this sample, this clonotype turned up once. Being one base from a much bigger clone, this may be a read error. The chain has TRBV5-1 and TRBJ2-1; 11 bases are shared with TRBD2. Germline values: CDR1 SGHRS, CDR2 YFSETQ. The CDR3 consists of 14 residues. CDR3 DNA sequence: TGCGCCAGCAGACTAGCGGGGGAGTACACTGAGCAGTTCTTC. It specifies CASRLAGEYTEQFF.

This chain uses TRBV20-1 with TRBJ2-7; D ambiguous. Germline-derived CDR1 and CDR2 are DFQATT and SNEGSKA (reference sequence). V was cut by 0 bases and J by 7 bases, with 13 bases left in between. This CDR3 region has 13 residues. The CDR3 sequence is CSAREKNLQEQYF. The CDR3 nucleotides are TGCAGTGCTAGAGAGAAGAATTTGCAAGAGCAGTACTTC.

This clonotype was observed at least ten times. The genes are TRBV5-1 and TRBJ2-1, with TRBD2 matching over 8 bases. Germline-derived CDR1 and CDR2 are SGHRS and YFSETQ. The CDR3 is 13 residues long. J lost 3 bases, V lost 5 bases, and 1 base had no gene match. The CDR3 region has the DNA TGCGCCAGCAGGAGCGGGAGCTACAATGAGCAGTTCTTC. Amino acid sequence: CASRSGSYNEQFF.

The CDR3 reads CSVWGQAQGFHHSNQPQHF. In nucleotides, the CDR3 is TGCAGCGTCTGGGGCCAGGCTCAAGGCTTCCATCATAGCAATCAGCCCCAGCATTTT. This chain connects TRBV29-1 to TRBJ1-5, with D possibly being TRBD1 (5 bases). Trimming took 6 bases from V and 0 from J, leaving 27 bases between them. CDR1 is SQVTM and CDR2 is ANQGSEA in the germline V gene. This CDR3 comprises 19 residues. Full variable domain (remainder filled in from reference TRBV29-1 and TRBJ1-5): SAVISQKPSRDICQRGTSLTIQCQVDSQVTMMFWYRQQPGQSLTLIATANQGSEATYESGFVIDKFPISRPNLTFSTLTVSNMSPEDSSIYLCSVWGQAQGFHHSNQPQHFGDGTRLSIL.

This clonotype was seen many times. J is TRBJ2-3 and V is TRBV12-3 or TRBV12-4; 9 positions agree with TRBD2. V gave up 6 bases and J gave up 1 base; unmatched junction bases: 2. This CDR3 has 14 amino acids. The CDR3, as DNA: TGTGCCAGCAGCCGGACTAGCGGCACAGATACGCAGTATTTT. Translated, it gives CASSRTSGTDTQYF.

This clonotype was counted a few times. The chain couples TRBV7-6 to TRBJ1-5; D is uncertain. Trimming pared 2 bases from V and 5 bases from J, leaving 13 bases between. CDR1 is SGHVS, CDR2 FNYEAQ, per germline. The CDR3 loop spans 15 amino acids. The CDR3 nucleotides are TGTGCCAGCAGCTTAAAAGGGCAGGCCGATCAGCCCCAGCATTTT. This sequence encodes CASSLKGQADQPQHF.

This clonotype has more than one count but fewer than ten. This sequence joins TRBV5-1 and TRBJ2-1, with D uncertain. Trimming shortened V by 4 bases and J by 6 bases, and 14 bases separated the two germline ends. The CDR3 spans 14 residues. Germline V gene sequence: CDR1 SGHRS, CDR2 YFSETQ. CDR3 sequence (DNA): TGCGCCAGCAGCCCAATTAACCAGGTCAATGAGCAGTTCTTC. Residues: CASSPINQVNEQFF.

This clonotype appeared a few times. As DNA, the CDR3 is TGCAGCGTCCCCCTTGTAGAGAAACTAGCGGGAGCGGGGTCCTACAATGAGCAGTTCTTC. Amino acids: CSVPLVEKLAGAGSYNEQFF. J is TRBJ2-1 and V is TRBV29-1; 11 bases fit TRBD2. Germline CDR1 SQVTM, CDR2 ANQGSEA. V lost 6 bases, J lost 1 base, and 20 bases stayed unmatched. The CDR3 consists of 20 residues.

This clonotype came up a few times. The chain uses TRBV24-1 and TRBJ2-1, with TRBD2 matching over 7 bases. The V gene end was trimmed by 9 bases and the J gene end by 8 bases; junction bases not matched to a gene: 12. The CDR3 extends over 14 amino acids. The germline CDR1 and CDR2 sequences are KGHDR and SFDVKD. This CDR3 is CATGPTWGRDEQFF. Written as DNA, the CDR3 is TGTGCCACCGGCCCCACGTGGGGGAGGGATGAGCAGTTCTTC.

This clonotype has more than one count but fewer than ten. V is TRBV6-2 or TRBV6-3 and J is TRBJ2-7; 9 bases match TRBD2. CDR1 and CDR2 (germline): MNHEY, SVGEGT. CDR3 length equals 16 residues. Trimming took 6 bases from V and 6 from J; bases not matched to a gene: 15. The CDR3 sequence: CASRFLPGLAGGEQYF. The CDR3 region has the DNA TGTGCCAGCAGATTCCTACCGGGACTAGCTGGAGGCGAGCAGTACTTC.

The chain recombines TRBV28 with TRBJ2-3; D is uncertain. This CDR3 has 11 residues. The germline CDR1 and CDR2 sequences are MDHEN and SYDVKM. The germline V and J ends were trimmed by 6 bases and 7 bases, with 8 bases remaining between them. Here the CDR3 reads CASSRRHTQYF. In nucleotides, the CDR3 is TGTGCCAGCAGCCGACGTCATACGCAGTATTTT.

This clonotype was observed a handful of times. V is TRBV20-1 and J is TRBJ2-1, with TRBD2 identical over 9 bases. Germline trimming cut 3 bases from V and 8 bases from J; bases unmatched to any gene: 8. Germline assignment: CDR1 DFQATT and CDR2 SNEGSKA (reference sequence). The CDR3 is 14 residues long. Here the CDR3 reads CSARRISGSDEQFF. CDR3 DNA: TGCAGTGCTAGGCGGATTAGCGGGAGTGATGAGCAGTTCTTC.

V gene TRBV20-1 combines with J gene TRBJ2-1, with D maybe TRBD2 (6 bases). CDR1 is DFQATT and CDR2 is SNEGSKA in the germline V gene (reference sequence). The CDR3 extends over 16 amino acids. The germline V and J ends were trimmed by 0 bases and 0 bases, with 12 bases remaining between them. As DNA, the CDR3 is TGCAGTGCTAGAGATCATCGGGGGAGCTCCTACAATGAGCAGTTCTTC. Translation: CSARDHRGSSYNEQFF.

The CDR3: CASSRDMSEKLFF. DNA for the CDR3: TGCGCCAGCAGCAGGGACATGAGCGAAAAACTGTTTTTT. V and J are TRBV5-1 and TRBJ1-4; D is possibly TRBD1 (6 bases). Trimming shortened V by 4 bases and J by 8 bases, and 12 bases separated the two germline ends. Germline CDR1 reads SGHRS; CDR2 reads YFSETQ. The CDR3 has 13 residues.

The J gene is TRBJ1-5, the V gene TRBV20-1; a weak D match, TRBD1 (5 bases). Trimming took off 3 bases at V and 1 base at J, with 10 bases between the two ends. In germline, CDR1 is DFQATT, CDR2 SNEGSKA (reference sequence). This CDR3 region has 14 residues. The CDR3 sequence: CSARFWDSNQPQHF. In nucleotides, the CDR3 is TGCAGTGCTAGGTTCTGGGACAGCAATCAGCCCCAGCATTTT.

A remark on this clonotype: Just one base apart from a much larger clone, this may be a read error. The V and J genes are TRBV7-9 and TRBJ1-1, with 9 bases matching TRBD1. J gave up 1 base and V 7 bases, and 4 bases lay outside the gene matches. CDR3 length equals 14 residues. Germline V gene lookup returns CDR1 SEHNR and CDR2 FQNEAQ (reference sequence). CDR3 protein: CASNPGQGNTEAFF. The CDR3 DNA reads as TGTGCCAGCAACCCGGGACAGGGGAACACTGAAGCTTTCTTT. Variable domain in full (rest from reference TRBV7-9 and TRBJ1-1): DTGVSQNPRHKITKRGQNVTFRCDPISEHNRLYWYRQTLGQGPEFLTYFQNEAQLEKSRLLSDRFSAERPKGSFSTLEIQRTEQGDSAMYLCASNPGQGNTEAFFGQGTRLTVV.

The rearrangement uses TRBV27 and TRBJ2-6; possible D gene TRBD1, 6 bases. Deletions cut 3 bases from V and 0 bases from J, with 12 bases between. The CDR3 is 17 residues long. CDR1 is MNHEY and CDR2 is SMNVEV in the germline V gene (reference sequence). The CDR3 DNA follows: TGTGCCAGCAGTTTGTCGGGACACCCCTCTGGGGCCAACGTCCTGACTTTC. Translating gives CASSLSGHPSGANVLTF.

This sequence joins TRBV4-2 and TRBJ1-5; D is possibly TRBD1 (5 bases). Germline V gene lookup returns CDR1 LGHNA and CDR2 YNFKEQ. The CDR3 is 15 amino acids. The V end was cut by 0 bases, the J end by 7 bases, with 13 bases between. As DNA, the CDR3 is TGTGCCAGCAGCCAAGACAGGGTCCTAGGACAGCCCCAGCATTTT. Protein sequence: CASSQDRVLGQPQHF.

The chain combines TRBV5-5 with TRBJ1-6; TRBD1 might be the D (6 bases). The CDR3 totals 14 residues. Trimming removed 2 bases from V and 12 bases from J, with 15 bases in between. Per germline, CDR1 SGHKS and CDR2 YYEKEE (reference sequence). The CDR3 is CASSFRTNREPLHF. The CDR3 region has the DNA TGTGCCAGCAGCTTCCGGACTAACAGGGAACCCCTCCACTTT.

The chain employs TRBV5-1 and TRBJ2-3; 14 bases fit TRBD2. Germline V gene data show CDR1 as SGHRS and CDR2 as YFSETQ. Trimming cost V 0 bases and J 1 base; bases outside gene matches: 4. The CDR3 contains 18 residues. CDR3 sequence reads: CASSLGGLAGGRTDTQYF. CDR3 bases: TGCGCCAGCAGCTTGGGTGGACTAGCGGGGGGTCGCACAGATACGCAGTATTTT.

This clonotype was counted between two and nine times. CDR3 bases: TGTGCCAGCAGTTACATTCAGGGGGCAGCTTTCTTT. This sequence encodes CASSYIQGAAFF. The chain links TRBV6-5 to TRBJ1-1; 8 positions match TRBD1. V was clipped by 2 bases and J by 10 bases; unmatched bases: 3. Germline loops: CDR1 MNHEY, CDR2 SVGAGI. There are 12 residues in the CDR3.

A word on this clonotype: A read error may account for a junction end that differs from germline. The CDR3 nucleotides are TGTGCCAGCAGCCGGAGGGGGGTCAGTCCCAATAAGCCCCAGCATTTT. Its protein product is CASSRRGVSPNKPQHF. The chain combines TRBV27 with TRBJ1-5; perhaps TRBD1 as D (6 bases). Germline lookup yields CDR1 MNHEY and CDR2 SMNVEV (reference sequence). The CDR3 covers 16 residues.

The V call is TRBV6-5, the J call TRBJ2-7; no clear D. Germline CDR1 is MNHEY and CDR2 is SVGAGI. Trimming took off 7 bases at V and 4 bases at J, with 8 bases between the two ends. The CDR3 extends over 11 amino acids. This CDR3 reads CASISGYEQYF. Here the CDR3 DNA reads TGTGCCAGCATTTCGGGTTACGAGCAGTACTTC.

The chain combines TRBV20-1 with TRBJ2-3; tentative D call: TRBD2 (6 bases). The V and J ends lost 7 bases and 5 bases respectively, with 10 bases between them. Germline-derived CDR1 and CDR2 are DFQATT and SNEGSKA (reference sequence). The CDR3 sequence is 11 residues long. CDR3 in amino acids: CSVARGDTQYF. Here the CDR3 DNA reads TGCAGTGTTGCGCGGGGAGATACGCAGTATTTT.

The chain is built from TRBV20-1 and TRBJ1-2, with D maybe TRBD1 (5 bases). Trimming took 0 bases from V and 2 from J, leaving 16 bases between them. This CDR3 comprises 16 residues. Germline CDR1 reads DFQATT; CDR2 reads SNEGSKA (reference sequence). The CDR3 sequence is CSARDPPGTVNYGYTF. CDR3 coding DNA: TGCAGTGCTAGAGATCCTCCTGGGACGGTGAACTATGGCTACACCTTC.

At least ten counts were recorded for this clonotype. The chain links TRBV9 to TRBJ1-1, with 7 positions matching TRBD1. Germline loops: CDR1 SGDLS, CDR2 YYNGEE. V gave up 0 bases and J gave up 5 bases; unmatched junction bases: 4. The CDR3 runs to 14 residues. CDR3 sequence (DNA): TGTGCCAGCAGCGTAGCAGGGGGGGGGACTGAAGCTTTCTTT. Its protein is CASSVAGGGTEAFF.

There are many counts of this clonotype. The junction departs from the called germline gene at one end, perhaps through a read error. The gene calls are TRBV14 and TRBJ1-6; D remains unclear. The CDR3 contains 13 residues. CDR1 and CDR2 from the germline V gene are SGHDN and FVKESK. CDR3 in DNA: TGTGCCACCAGCTTGGGCCCTAATTCACCCCTCCACTTT. Protein: CATSLGPNSPLHF. Based on the CDR3 plus reference TRBV14 and TRBJ1-6, the full variable domain is EAGVTQFPSHSVIEKGQTVTLRCDPISGHDNLYWYRRVMGKEIKFLLHFVKESKQDESGMPNNRFLAERTGGTYSTLKVQPAELEDSGVYFCATSLGPNSPLHFGNGTRLTVT.

The V gene is TRBV10-3, the J gene TRBJ2-3; possibly TRBD1 or TRBD2 for D (5 bases each). The length of the CDR3 is 17 residues. With 3 bases removed from V and 0 bases from J, the gap between germline ends came to 16 bases. Looked up from germline, CDR1 is ENHRY and CDR2 is SYGVKD. Here the CDR3 DNA reads TGTGCCATCAGTGATTTAACCGGGACCACCAGCACAGATACGCAGTATTTT. It yields the protein CAISDLTGTTSTDTQYF.